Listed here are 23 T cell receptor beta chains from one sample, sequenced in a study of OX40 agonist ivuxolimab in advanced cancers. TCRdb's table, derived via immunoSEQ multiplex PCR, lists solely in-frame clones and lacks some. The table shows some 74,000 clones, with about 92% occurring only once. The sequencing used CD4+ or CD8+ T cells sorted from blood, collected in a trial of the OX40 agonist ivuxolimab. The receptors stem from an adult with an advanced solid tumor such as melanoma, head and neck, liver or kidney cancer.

CDR3: CASSSHGTSKYEQYF. The CDR3 DNA reads TGTGCCAGCAGTTCGCACGGGACTAGCAAATACGAGCAGTACTTC. This chain connects TRBV27 to TRBJ2-7; 9 nucleotides agree with TRBD2. Per the germline V gene, CDR1 is MNHEY and CDR2 is SMNVEV (reference sequence). This CDR3 spans 15 amino acids. After removal of 4 bases from V and 4 bases from J, the junction contained 8 bases not matched to a gene.

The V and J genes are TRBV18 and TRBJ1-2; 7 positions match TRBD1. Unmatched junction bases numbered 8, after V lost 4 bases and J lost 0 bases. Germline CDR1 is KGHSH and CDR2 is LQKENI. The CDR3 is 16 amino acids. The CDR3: CASSLRPGQTNYGYTF. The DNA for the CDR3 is TGTGCCAGCTCACTGAGACCGGGACAGACTAACTATGGCTACACCTTC.

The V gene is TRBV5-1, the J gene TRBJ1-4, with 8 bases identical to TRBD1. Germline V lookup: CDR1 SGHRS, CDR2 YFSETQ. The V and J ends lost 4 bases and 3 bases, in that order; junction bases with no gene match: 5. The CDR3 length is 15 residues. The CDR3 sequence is CASSPGQGSNEKLFF. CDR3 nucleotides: TGCGCCAGCAGCCCCGGACAGGGATCTAATGAAAAACTGTTTTTT.

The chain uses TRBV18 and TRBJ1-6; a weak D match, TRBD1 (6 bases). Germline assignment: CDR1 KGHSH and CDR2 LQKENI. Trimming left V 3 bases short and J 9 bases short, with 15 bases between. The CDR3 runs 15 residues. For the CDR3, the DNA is TGTGCCAGCTCACCCAACAGGGAACACGGTTCACCCCTCCACTTT. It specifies CASSPNREHGSPLHF.

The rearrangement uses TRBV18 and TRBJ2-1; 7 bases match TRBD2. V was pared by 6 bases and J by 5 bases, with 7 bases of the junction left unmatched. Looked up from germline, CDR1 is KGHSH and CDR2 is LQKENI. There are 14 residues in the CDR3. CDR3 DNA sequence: TGTGCCAGCTCGCCAAGCGGGGCCCACAATGAGCAGTTCTTC. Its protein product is CASSPSGAHNEQFF.

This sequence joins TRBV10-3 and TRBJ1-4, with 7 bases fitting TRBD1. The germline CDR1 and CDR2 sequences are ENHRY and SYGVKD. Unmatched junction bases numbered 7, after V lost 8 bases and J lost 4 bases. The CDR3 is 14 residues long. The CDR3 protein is CAIGTGTDNEKLFF. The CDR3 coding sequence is TGTGCCATCGGAACCGGGACAGATAATGAAAAACTGTTTTTT.

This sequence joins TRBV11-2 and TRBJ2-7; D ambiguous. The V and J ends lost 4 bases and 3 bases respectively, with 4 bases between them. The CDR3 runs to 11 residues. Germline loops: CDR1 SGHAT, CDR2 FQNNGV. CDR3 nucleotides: TGTGCCAGCAGCTCCATCTACGAGCAGTACTTC. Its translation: CASSSIYEQYF.

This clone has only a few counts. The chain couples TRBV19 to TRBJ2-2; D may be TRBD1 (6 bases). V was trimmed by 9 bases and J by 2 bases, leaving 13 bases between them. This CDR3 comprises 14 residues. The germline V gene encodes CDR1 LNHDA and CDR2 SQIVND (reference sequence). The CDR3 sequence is CASGPGTNTGELFF. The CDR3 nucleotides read TGTGCCAGCGGGCCAGGGACAAACACCGGGGAGCTGTTTTTT.

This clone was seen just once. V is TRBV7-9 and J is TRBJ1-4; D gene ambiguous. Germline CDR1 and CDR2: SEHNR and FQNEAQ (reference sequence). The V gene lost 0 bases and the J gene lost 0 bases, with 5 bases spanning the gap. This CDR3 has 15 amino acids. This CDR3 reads CASSLAAATNEKLFF. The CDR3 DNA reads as TGTGCCAGCAGCTTAGCGGCGGCAACTAATGAAAAACTGTTTTTT.

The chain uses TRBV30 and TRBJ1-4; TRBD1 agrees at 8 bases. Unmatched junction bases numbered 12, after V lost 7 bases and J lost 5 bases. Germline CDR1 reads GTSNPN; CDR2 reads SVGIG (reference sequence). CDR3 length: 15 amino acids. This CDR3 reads CALNQGAGQNEKLFF. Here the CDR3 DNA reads TGTGCCTTAAATCAGGGGGCCGGACAAAATGAAAAACTGTTTTTT.

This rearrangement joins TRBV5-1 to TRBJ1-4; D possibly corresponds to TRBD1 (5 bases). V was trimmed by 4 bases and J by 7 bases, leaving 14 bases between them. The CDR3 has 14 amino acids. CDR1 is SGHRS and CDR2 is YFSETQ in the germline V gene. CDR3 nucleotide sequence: TGCGCCAGCAGCCCCGGGACGGCAGGTGAAAAACTGTTTTTT. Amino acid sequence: CASSPGTAGEKLFF. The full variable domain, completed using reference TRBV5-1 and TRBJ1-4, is KAGVTQTPRYLIKTRGQQVTLSCSPISGHRSVSWYQQTPGQGLQFLFEYFSETQRNKGNFPGRFSGRQFSNSRSEMNVSTLELGDSALYLCASSPGTAGEKLFFGSGTQLSVL.

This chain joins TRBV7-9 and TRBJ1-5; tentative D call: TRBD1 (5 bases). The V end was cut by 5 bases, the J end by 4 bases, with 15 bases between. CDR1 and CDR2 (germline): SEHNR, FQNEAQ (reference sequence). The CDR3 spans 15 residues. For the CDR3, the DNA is TGTGCCAGCAGCCAAACGGGGGGACGTAATCAGCCCCAGCATTTT. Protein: CASSQTGGRNQPQHF. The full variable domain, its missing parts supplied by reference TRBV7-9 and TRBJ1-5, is DTGVSQNPRHKITKRGQNVTFRCDPISEHNRLYWYRQTLGQGPEFLTYFQNEAQLEKSRLLSDRFSAERPKGSFSTLEIQRTEQGDSAMYLCASSQTGGRNQPQHFGDGTRLSIL.

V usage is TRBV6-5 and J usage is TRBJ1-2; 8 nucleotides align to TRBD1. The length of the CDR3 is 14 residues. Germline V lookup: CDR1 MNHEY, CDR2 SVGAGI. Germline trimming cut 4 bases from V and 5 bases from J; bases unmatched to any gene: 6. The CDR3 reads CASSSTGVKYGYTF. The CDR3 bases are TGTGCCAGCAGTTCGACAGGGGTGAAGTATGGCTACACCTTC.

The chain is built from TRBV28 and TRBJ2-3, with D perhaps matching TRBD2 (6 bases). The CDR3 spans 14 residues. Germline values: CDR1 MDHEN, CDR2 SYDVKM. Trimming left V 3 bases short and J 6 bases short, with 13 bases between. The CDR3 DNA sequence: TGTGCCAGCAGTTTCTTCAGGGCGGGGGATACGCAGTATTTT. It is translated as CASSFFRAGDTQYF.

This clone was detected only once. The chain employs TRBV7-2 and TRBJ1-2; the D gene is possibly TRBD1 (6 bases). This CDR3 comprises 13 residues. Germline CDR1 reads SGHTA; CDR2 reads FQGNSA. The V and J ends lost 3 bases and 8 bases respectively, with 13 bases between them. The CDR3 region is CASSFRTERGYTF. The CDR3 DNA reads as TGTGCCAGCAGCTTTAGGACAGAGAGGGGCTACACCTTC.

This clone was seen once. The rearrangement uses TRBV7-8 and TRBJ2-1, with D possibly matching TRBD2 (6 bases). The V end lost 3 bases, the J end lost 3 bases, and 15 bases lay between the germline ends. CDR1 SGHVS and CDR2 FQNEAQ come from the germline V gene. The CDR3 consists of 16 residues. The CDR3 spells CASSFSNGGYYNEQFF. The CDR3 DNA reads TGTGCCAGCAGCTTCAGCAACGGGGGATACTACAATGAGCAGTTCTTC.

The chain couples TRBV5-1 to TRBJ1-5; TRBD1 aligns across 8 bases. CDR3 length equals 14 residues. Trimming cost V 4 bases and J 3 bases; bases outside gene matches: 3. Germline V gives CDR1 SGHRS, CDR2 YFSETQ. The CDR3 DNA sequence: TGCGCCAGCAGCCTGACAGGGGTCAATCAGCCCCAGCATTTT. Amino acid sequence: CASSLTGVNQPQHF.

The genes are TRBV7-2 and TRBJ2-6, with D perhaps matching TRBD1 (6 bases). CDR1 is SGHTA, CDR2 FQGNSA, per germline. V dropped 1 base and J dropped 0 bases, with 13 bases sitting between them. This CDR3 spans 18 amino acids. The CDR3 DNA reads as TGTGCCAGCAGCTTAGGGTTCGGGACACGCTCTGGGGCCAACGTCCTGACTTTC. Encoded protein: CASSLGFGTRSGANVLTF. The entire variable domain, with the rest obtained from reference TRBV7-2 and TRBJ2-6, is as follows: GAGVSQSPSNKVTEKGKDVELRCDPISGHTALYWYRQSLGQGLEFLIYFQGNSAPDKSGLPSDRFSAERTGGSVSTLTIQRTQQEDSAVYLCASSLGFGTRSGANVLTFGAGSRLTVL.

The CDR3 loop reads CASSPDGGSTQYF. The CDR3 DNA is TGTGCCAGTAGCCCGGACGGGGGCAGTACGCAGTATTTT. The V and J genes are TRBV19 and TRBJ2-3; TRBD1 or TRBD2 may be the D gene (6 bases each). The germline V gene has CDR1 LNHDA and CDR2 SQIVND (reference sequence). With 6 bases removed from V and 8 bases from J, the gap between germline ends came to 15 bases. This CDR3 has 13 amino acids.

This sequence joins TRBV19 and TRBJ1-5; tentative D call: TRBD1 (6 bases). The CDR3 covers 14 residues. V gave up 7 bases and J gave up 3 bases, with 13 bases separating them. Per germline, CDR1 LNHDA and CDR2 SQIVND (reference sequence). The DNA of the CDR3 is TGTGCCAGTACTGGGGACACGGACAATCAGCCCCAGCATTTT. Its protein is CASTGDTDNQPQHF.

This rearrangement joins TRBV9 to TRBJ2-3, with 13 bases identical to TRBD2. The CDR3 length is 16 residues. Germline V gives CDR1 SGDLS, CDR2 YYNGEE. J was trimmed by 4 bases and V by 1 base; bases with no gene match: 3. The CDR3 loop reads CASSVTTSGGPDTQYF. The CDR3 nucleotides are TGTGCCAGCAGCGTAACGACTAGCGGGGGGCCAGATACGCAGTATTTT.

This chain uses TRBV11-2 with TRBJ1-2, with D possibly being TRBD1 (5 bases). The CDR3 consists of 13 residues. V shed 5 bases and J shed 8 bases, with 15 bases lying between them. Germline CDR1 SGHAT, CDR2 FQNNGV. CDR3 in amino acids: CASSKDSGRGYTF. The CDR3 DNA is TGTGCCAGCAGCAAAGACAGTGGGCGCGGCTACACCTTC.

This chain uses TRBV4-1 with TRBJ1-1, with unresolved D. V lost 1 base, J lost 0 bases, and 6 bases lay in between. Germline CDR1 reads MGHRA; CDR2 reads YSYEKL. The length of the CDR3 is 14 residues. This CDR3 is CASSQVGLNTEAFF. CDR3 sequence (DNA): TGCGCCAGCAGCCAAGTCGGACTGAACACTGAAGCTTTCTTT.